Detailed here is one T cell receptor (beta chain). The antigen remains unidentified. CDR1 and CDR2 (germline): LNHNV, YYDKDF (reference sequence). CDR3 length: 17 residues. V lost 0 bases, J lost 0 bases, and 12 bases lay in between. It was CD45RO-negative cells, positively selected for CCR7, that made up naive CD8 cells, with terminally differentiated effector memory CD45RA+ cells excluded. Measured with immunoSEQ multiplex PCR; TCRdb has only the in-frame clones, and not every one. The sample has about 2.2 million clones; roughly 91% are singletons. The sample belongs to a study of shared clonotypes between healthy human individuals. General study points: Estimated richness values were generally larger in naive subsets than in memory subsets.

V is TRBV15 and J is TRBJ1-3; D gene uncertain. Sequencing input: naive CD8+ T cells from PBMCs. This receptor was identified in a man aged 18 to 30 in good health. Some clones in this sample may be carry-over from other donors' samples. CDR3 in amino acids: CATSRDAGAISGNTIYF. The CDR3 nucleotides read TGTGCCACCAGCAGAGACGCAGGCGCAATCTCTGGAAACACCATATATTTT.